The clone carrying this T cell receptor (beta chain) appeared many times. Its antigen is undetermined. This record comes from a study of T cells after yellow fever vaccination. Study findings and constraints: Of the clonotypes, a small share occurred in both CD4 and CD8 compartments.

TCRdb re-called the 5' RACE reads with MiXCR, one entry per CDR3 protein. The table records approximately 180,000 distinct CDR3 sequences, about 6% of them present only once. The CDR3 loop spans 18 amino acids. V lost 1 base and J 4 bases, leaving 21 bases between the germline ends. CDR1 and CDR2 (germline): SGHNT, YENEEA. The sequences come from CD4+ T cells sorted from PBMCs, collected on the day of the first yellow fever vaccination. The chain recombines TRBV11-3 with TRBJ2-3; the D is unclear. The TCR originated in a man between 18 and 35 years old who received the YFV17D yellow fever vaccine. The CDR3, as DNA: TGTGCCAGCAGCTTAGGCCGATTTGCCACCCCCTACGCAGATACGCAGTATTTT. Translated: CASSLGRFATPYADTQYF.